This T cell receptor (beta chain) originates from a study of T-cell reconstitution after alpha-beta-depleted transplantation in children. On this clonotype: Its specificity is unknown.

Study-wide results and limits: Alpha-beta T cells about two months after transplant reportedly derived from several hundred expanded graft clones.

Unique molecular identifiers featured in how the TCRbeta library was prepared. In TCRdb, the PCR reads were re-called with MiXCR into one record per CDR3 protein. The sample consists of 700,000 to 950,000 distinct CDR3 sequences, under 20% of them appearing once. Sequenced here: PBMCs, mostly from graft donor cells, sampled 360 days after TCRalphabeta/CD19-depleted stem cell transplant. This receptor was taken from a male patient between 5 and 17 years old who had a stem cell transplant for acute lymphoblastic leukemia, so the T cells may come from the graft donor.

The CDR3 sequence is CASSRTGEGYEQYF. CDR3 coding DNA: TGTGCCAGCAGTAGAACAGGGGAGGGGTACGAGCAGTACTTC. The chain couples TRBV12-3 or TRBV12-4 to TRBJ2-7; D may be TRBD1 or TRBD2 (7 bases each). The CDR3 has 14 residues. V lost 5 bases, J lost 4 bases, and 15 bases lay in between.